What follows is one T cell receptor (beta chain) and its context. These data belong to a study of blood T cell repertoires in COVID-19. Study-wide background: Samples of COVID-19 (acute and convalescent) were obtained from the United States, Italy and Spain.

Germline V gene sequence: CDR1 SGHRS, CDR2 YFSETQ. The CDR3 has 12 amino acids. The germline V and J ends were trimmed by 3 bases and 2 bases, with 4 bases remaining between them. The method was immunoSEQ multiplex PCR; TCRdb's version includes in-frame clones alone and lacks a portion of them. The top ten clones hold roughly 1% of a sample with about 330,000 clones, roughly nine tenths of them seen once. Input material: PBMCs or T cells enriched from blood (not recorded which). This TCR was recovered from a woman younger than 45 who had recovered from COVID-19. V gene TRBV5-1 combines with J gene TRBJ2-3; D is unresolved. The CDR3 here is CASSSYTDTQYF. In nucleotides, the CDR3 is TGCGCCAGCAGCTCTTACACAGATACGCAGTATTTT. The full variable domain, with the rest looked up from reference TRBV5-1 and TRBJ2-3, is KAGVTQTPRYLIKTRGQQVTLSCSPISGHRSVSWYQQTPGQGLQFLFEYFSETQRNKGNFPGRFSGRQFSNSRSEMNVSTLELGDSALYLCASSSYTDTQYFGPGTRLTVL.